This T cell receptor (beta chain) was identified in a study of STAT5B mutations in CD4+ large granular lymphocyte leukemia. Sequencing was at survey level. Sequencing used immunoSEQ multiplex PCR; TCRdb keeps in-frame clones, though not all of them. The profile shows approximately 19,000 clones, about 75% of them singletons. Findings of the study overall: Patient CD4-sorted repertoires stayed more clonal than healthy ones after leukemic-clone removal.

The ends lost 2 bases at V and 4 bases at J; junction bases unmatched: 8. CDR1 SGHNT and CDR2 YYREEE come from the germline V gene (reference sequence). The CDR3 is made up of 15 amino acids. The sample holds one count of this clone. What it binds is unknown. What was sequenced was CD4+ T cells from blood buffy coats. This chain connects TRBV5-4 to TRBJ1-1, with 7 bases matching TRBD1. The clonotype comes from a human donor in good health. The CDR3 sequence: CASSFLDREGTEAFF. The CDR3 bases are TGTGCCAGCAGCTTTCTAGACAGGGAGGGCACTGAAGCTTTCTTT.